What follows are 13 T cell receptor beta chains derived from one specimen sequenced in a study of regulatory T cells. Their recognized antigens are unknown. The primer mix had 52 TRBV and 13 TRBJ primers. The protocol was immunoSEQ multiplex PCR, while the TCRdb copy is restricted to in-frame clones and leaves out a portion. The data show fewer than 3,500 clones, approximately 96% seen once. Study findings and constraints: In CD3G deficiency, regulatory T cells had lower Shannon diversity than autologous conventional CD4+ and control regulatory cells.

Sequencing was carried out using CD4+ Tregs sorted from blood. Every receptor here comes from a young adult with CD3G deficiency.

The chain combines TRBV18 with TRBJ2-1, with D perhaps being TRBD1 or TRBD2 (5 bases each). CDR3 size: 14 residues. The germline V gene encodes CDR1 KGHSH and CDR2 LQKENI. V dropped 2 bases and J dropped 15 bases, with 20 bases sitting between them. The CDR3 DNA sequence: TGTGCCAGCTCACCATGGGACGACCGGCCAGGCGGGTTCTTC. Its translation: CASSPWDDRPGGFF.

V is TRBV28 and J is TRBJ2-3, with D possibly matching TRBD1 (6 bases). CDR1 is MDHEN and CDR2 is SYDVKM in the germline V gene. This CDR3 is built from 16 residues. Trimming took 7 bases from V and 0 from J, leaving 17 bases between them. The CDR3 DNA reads TGTGCCAGCAATTCTTACAGGGTACTTAGCACAGATACGCAGTATTTT. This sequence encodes CASNSYRVLSTDTQYF.

CDR3 in amino acids: CASSRLAGVRTGELFF. CDR3 sequence (DNA): TGTGCCAGTAGTCGACTAGCGGGAGTTAGGACCGGGGAGCTGTTTTTT. The rearrangement links TRBV19 to TRBJ2-2, with 12 bases matching TRBD2. Trimming removed 5 bases from V and 5 bases from J; junction bases left unmatched: 6. From germline, CDR1 is LNHDA and CDR2 SQIVND (reference sequence). CDR3 length: 16 residues.

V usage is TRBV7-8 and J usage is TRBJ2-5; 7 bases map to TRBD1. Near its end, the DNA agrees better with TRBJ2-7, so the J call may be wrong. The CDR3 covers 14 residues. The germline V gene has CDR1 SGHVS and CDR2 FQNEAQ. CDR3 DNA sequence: TGTGCCAGCAGTTCCCGGGACAGAGTAGGCGAGCAGTACTTC. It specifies CASSSRDRVGEQYF.

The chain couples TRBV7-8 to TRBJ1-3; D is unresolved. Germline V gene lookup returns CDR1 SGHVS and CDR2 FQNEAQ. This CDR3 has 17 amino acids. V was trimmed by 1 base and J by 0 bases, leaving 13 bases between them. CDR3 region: CASSLVAASISGNTIYF. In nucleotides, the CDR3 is TGTGCCAGCAGCTTAGTGGCAGCCTCGATCTCTGGAAACACCATATATTTT.

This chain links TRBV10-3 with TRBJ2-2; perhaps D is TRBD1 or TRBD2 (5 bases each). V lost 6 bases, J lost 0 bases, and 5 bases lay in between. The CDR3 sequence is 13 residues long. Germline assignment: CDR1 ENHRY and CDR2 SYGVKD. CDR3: CAIRGANTGELFF. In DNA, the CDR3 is TGTGCCATCAGGGGGGCGAACACCGGGGAGCTGTTTTTT.

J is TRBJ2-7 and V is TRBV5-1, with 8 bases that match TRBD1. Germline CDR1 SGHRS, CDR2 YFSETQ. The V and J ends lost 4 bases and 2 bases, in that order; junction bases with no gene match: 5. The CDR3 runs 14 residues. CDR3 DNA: TGCGCCAGCAGCCTCAGGGGGCCCACCTACGAGCAGTACTTC. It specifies CASSLRGPTYEQYF. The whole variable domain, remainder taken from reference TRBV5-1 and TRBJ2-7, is KAGVTQTPRYLIKTRGQQVTLSCSPISGHRSVSWYQQTPGQGLQFLFEYFSETQRNKGNFPGRFSGRQFSNSRSEMNVSTLELGDSALYLCASSLRGPTYEQYFGPGTRLTVT.

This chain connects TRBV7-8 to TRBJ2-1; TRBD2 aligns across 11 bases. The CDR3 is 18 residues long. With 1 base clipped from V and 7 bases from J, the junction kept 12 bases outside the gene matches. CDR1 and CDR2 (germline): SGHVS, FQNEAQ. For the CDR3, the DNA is TGTGCCAGCAGCTTAGTCCGCCGACTAGCGGGATTTAAAAATGAGCAGTTCTTC. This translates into CASSLVRRLAGFKNEQFF.

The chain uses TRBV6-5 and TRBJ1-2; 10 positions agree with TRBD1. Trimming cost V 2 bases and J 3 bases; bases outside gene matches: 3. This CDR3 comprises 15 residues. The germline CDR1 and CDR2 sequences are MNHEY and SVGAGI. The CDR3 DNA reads TGTGCCAGCAGTTACCGGGACAGGGGAGACTATGGCTACACCTTC. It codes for CASSYRDRGDYGYTF.

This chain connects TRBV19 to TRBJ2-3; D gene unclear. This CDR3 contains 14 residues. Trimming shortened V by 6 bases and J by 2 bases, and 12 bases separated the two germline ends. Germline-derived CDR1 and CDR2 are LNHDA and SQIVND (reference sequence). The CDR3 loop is CASRSSTFTDTQYF. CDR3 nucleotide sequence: TGTGCCAGTAGAAGTTCGACTTTCACAGATACGCAGTATTTT. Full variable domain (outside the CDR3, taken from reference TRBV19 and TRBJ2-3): DGGITQSPKYLFRKEGQNVTLSCEQNLNHDAMYWYRQDPGQGLRLIYYSQIVNDFQKGDIAEGYSVSREKKESFPLTVTSAQKNPTAFYLCASRSSTFTDTQYFGPGTRLTVL.

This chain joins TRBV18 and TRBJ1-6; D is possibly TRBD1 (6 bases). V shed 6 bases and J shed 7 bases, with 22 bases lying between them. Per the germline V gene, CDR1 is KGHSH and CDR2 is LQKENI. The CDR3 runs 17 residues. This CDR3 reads CASSRGRQADRNSPLHF. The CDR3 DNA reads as TGTGCCAGCTCCCGGGGCCGACAGGCGGACAGAAATTCACCCCTCCACTTT.

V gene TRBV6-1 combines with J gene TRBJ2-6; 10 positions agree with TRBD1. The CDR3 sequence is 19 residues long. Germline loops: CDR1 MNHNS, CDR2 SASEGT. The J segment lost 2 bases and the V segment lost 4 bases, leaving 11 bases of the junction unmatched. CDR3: CASSGSRDRGRAGANVLTF. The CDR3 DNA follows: TGTGCCAGCAGTGGGTCCCGGGACAGGGGAAGGGCTGGGGCCAACGTCCTGACTTTC.

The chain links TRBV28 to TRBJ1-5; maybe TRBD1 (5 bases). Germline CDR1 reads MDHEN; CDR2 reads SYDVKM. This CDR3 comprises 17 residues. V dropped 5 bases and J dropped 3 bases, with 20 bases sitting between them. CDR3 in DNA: TGTGCCAGCAGTATGGGGAAGGGGAGGCGGGACAATCAGCCCCAGCATTTT. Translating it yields CASSMGKGRRDNQPQHF.